The rows below give T cell receptor beta chains drawn from one sample of a study of shared clonotypes between healthy human individuals. Sequencing was performed with immunoSEQ multiplex PCR; in TCRdb, only in-frame clones are kept and a portion is missing. The table has some 1,900,000 clones, about 95% seen once. The sequencing sample was made of naive CD8+ T cells sorted from blood. The receptors here all came from a man aged 18 to 30 in good health. Each CDR3 is given with its conserved first and last residue. For some rows the clone size is stated as once, few or many, or as a class when expanded; others skip it.

size: .; J: TRBJ1-1; V: TRBV4-3; CDR3: CASSQNLGWDTEAFF
size: .; J: TRBJ2-7; V: TRBV28; CDR3: CASSLLDRGNEQYF
size: .; J: TRBJ2-7; V: TRBV19; CDR3: CASSTRDRGNEQYF
size: .; J: TRBJ2-6; V: TRBV9; CDR3: CASSGRAISGANVLTF
size: .; J: TRBJ2-4; V: TRBV6-1; CDR3: CASSEAWLGDVIQYF
size: .; J: TRBJ2-7; V: TRBV27; CDR3: CASSPRDSLSYEQYF
size: few; J: TRBJ2-7; V: TRBV4-1; CDR3: CASSPPLAGAYEQYF
size: .; J: TRBJ2-1; V: TRBV9; CDR3: CASSETDNEQFF
size: .; J: TRBJ2-3; V: TRBV27; CDR3: CASSLMGVVTTDTQYF
size: .; J: TRBJ2-2; V: TRBV7-9; CDR3: CASSQTLANTGELFF
size: .; J: TRBJ2-1; V: TRBV5-1; CDR3: CASSLLGLGGNEQFF
size: .; J: TRBJ2-2; V: TRBV9; CDR3: CASSALAGDTGELFF
size: .; J: TRBJ2-7; V: TRBV5-4; CDR3: CASSLTGNLYEQYF
size: .; J: TRBJ1-4; V: TRBV28; CDR3: CASSDPRDRPNEKLFF
size: once; J: TRBJ2-7; V: TRBV4-1; CDR3: CASSITGPSYEQYF